This T cell receptor (beta chain) is from a study of tumor-infiltrating lymphocytes in primary liver carcinoma. The overall study: All patients, whether men or women, fell within 30 to 69 years of age.

Notes on this clonotype: The antigen remains unidentified. One end of the junction fails to match germline, which may point to a read error.

For each extraction, RNA and DNA were obtained together from approximately 20-30 mg of unsorted bulk tissue. Production of TCR beta cDNA used approximately 0.45 ug total RNA together with a constant-region primer. Researchers made the TCR beta libraries by running three nested multiplex PCR rounds with slightly modified ARM-PCR. TRBV1-TRBV30 forward primers and a C-beta reverse primer were used in the first two PCR rounds, which each ran for 9 to 10 cycles. From the multiplex PCR reads, TCRdb called clonotypes with MiXCR, one entry per CDR3 protein. The table records about 26,000 distinct CDR3 sequences, approximately 78% of them present only once. The length of the CDR3 is 15 residues. Study-wide results and limits: Top-250-clone fractions were significantly higher in tumors than in blood (p = 0.039).

The gene calls are TRBV12-3 or TRBV12-4 and TRBJ2-7, with 11 bases identical to TRBD1. The clonotype comes from a middle-aged man with primary liver carcinoma and hepatitis B virus infection. Sequencing was done on a sample of liver tumor tissue from sampling region 3. Described subset: tumor region T3, left-lateral pole. In DNA form, the CDR3 reads TGTGACAGCAATTTAGGACAGGGGGCCAACTACGAGCAGCACTTC. Amino acid sequence: CDSNLGQGANYEQHF.